The clone carrying this TCR beta chain has at least ten counts. The antigen is unknown. CDR1 and CDR2 (germline): GTSNPN, SVGIG (reference sequence). The ends were cut back, 3 bases at V and 10 bases at J, with 21 bases in the middle. The CDR3 covers 14 residues. This entry belongs to a study of T cells in Graves' hyperthyroidism and ophthalmopathy. Broader study findings: The model made its ophthalmopathy prediction, and onset followed a median around 6.9 months later.

Amplification of TCR beta CDR3 regions was performed using RNA transcripts as template. An initial round of RT-PCR targeting the TCR CDR3 relied on the HTBI primer set. TCRdb itself ran the multiplex PCR reads through MiXCR, one entry per CDR3 protein. The data show more than 350,000 distinct CDR3 sequences, roughly 15% seen once. The sequenced sample was blood. The V gene is TRBV30, the J gene TRBJ1-1, with D perhaps TRBD1 (5 bases). The TCR was taken from a woman aged 55-70 years with Graves' ophthalmopathy. CDR3 sequence (DNA): TGTGCCTGGAGGCCTAGAGGGAGTGGGGGTCGAGCTTTCTTT. Residues: CAWRPRGSGGRAFF.